This passage covers 24 T cell receptor beta chains from one sample sequenced in a study of shared clonotypes between healthy human individuals. The table came from immunoSEQ multiplex PCR; TCRdb's copy has only in-frame clones and leaves some out. Of 1 million to 1.3 million clones listed, roughly 74% were seen once; the top ten hold 0.5% to 0.65%. Source material: memory CD4+ T cells from PBMCs. Subset given: CD45RA-negative fraction. The receptors stem from a man in his late teens or twenties in good health. Some clones in this sample may be carry-over from other donors' samples.

The chain links TRBV6-4 to TRBJ2-3, with TRBD2 identical over 8 bases. Losses at the gene ends were 6 bases for V and 4 bases for J; bases not matched to a gene: 12. The V gene's germline CDR1 is MRHNA and CDR2 SNTAGT. The CDR3 runs 16 residues. For the CDR3, the DNA is TGTGCCAGCAGCCCGGGGAGCGGGAGAGGGGCAGATACGCAGTATTTT. Translated, it gives CASSPGSGRGADTQYF.

This clone was seen more than once but under ten times. The V gene is TRBV2, the J gene TRBJ2-4, with D uncertain. There are 14 residues in the CDR3. The germline V gene encodes CDR1 SNHLY and CDR2 FYNNEI. V was clipped by 5 bases and J by 6 bases, with 14 bases between them. CDR3: CASSTSGAGNIQYF. CDR3 bases: TGTGCCAGCAGTACATCTGGAGCAGGAAACATTCAGTACTTC.

The V and J genes are TRBV18 and TRBJ2-7; a possible D gene is TRBD2 (6 bases). Germline assignment: CDR1 KGHSH and CDR2 LQKENI. The CDR3 is 13 residues long. V was trimmed by 8 bases and J by 5 bases, leaving 16 bases between them. CDR3 DNA: TGTGCCAGCCGGGACGGGCCGGGAGACGAGCAGTACTTC. The encoded protein is CASRDGPGDEQYF. Based on the CDR3 plus reference TRBV18 and TRBJ2-7, the full variable domain is NAGVMQNPRHLVRRRGQEARLRCSPMKGHSHVYWYRQLPEEGLKFMVYLQKENIIDESGMPKERFSAEFPKEGPSILRIQQVVRGDSAAYFCASRDGPGDEQYFGPGTRLTVT.

This CDR3 is CASSPRTGLAGGHQFF. DNA for the CDR3: TGTGCCAGCAGCCCGAGAACGGGACTAGCGGGAGGACATCAGTTCTTC. The genes are TRBV7-9 and TRBJ2-1; 15 bases align to TRBD2. The germline V gene encodes CDR1 SEHNR and CDR2 FQNEAQ (reference sequence). The CDR3 is made up of 16 amino acids. After removal of 5 bases from V and 13 bases from J, the junction contained 12 bases not matched to a gene. Full variable domain (outside the CDR3, taken from reference TRBV7-9 and TRBJ2-1): DTGVSQNPRHKITKRGQNVTFRCDPISEHNRLYWYRQTLGQGPEFLTYFQNEAQLEKSRLLSDRFSAERPKGSFSTLEIQRTEQGDSAMYLCASSPRTGLAGGHQFFGPGTRLTVL.

CDR3 sequence reads: CASRWTSGPGDEQFF. The DNA of the CDR3 is TGTGCCAGCAGGTGGACTAGCGGGCCGGGCGATGAGCAGTTCTTC. V is TRBV21-1 and J is TRBJ2-1; the table's D call, TRBD2, has no DNA check behind it. TRBV21-1 is tagged as a pseudogene. This CDR3 is 15 amino acids long.

The chain carries TRBV25-1 and TRBJ2-6; 7 nucleotides match TRBD1. Germline CDR1 is MGHDK and CDR2 is SYGVNS. J was trimmed by 2 bases and V by 3 bases; bases with no gene match: 1. The CDR3 is 15 amino acids. The CDR3: CASSDDRAGANVLTF. DNA of the CDR3: TGTGCCAGCAGTGACGACAGGGCTGGGGCCAACGTCCTGACTTTC.

The CDR3 reads CASSLGQSYTGELFF. CDR3 nucleotide sequence: TGTGCCAGCAGCTTAGGCCAGAGCTACACCGGGGAGCTGTTTTTT. This rearrangement joins TRBV5-6 to TRBJ2-2, with unresolved D. Germline CDR1 and CDR2: SGHDT and YYEEEE. The V end lost 2 bases, the J end lost 3 bases, and 11 bases lay between the germline ends. The CDR3 spans 15 residues.

CDR3 protein: CSVFGAYEQYF. DNA of the CDR3: TGCAGCGTCTTCGGAGCGTACGAGCAGTACTTC. The V call is TRBV29-1, the J call TRBJ2-7, with no clear D. Trimming took off 6 bases at V and 4 bases at J, with 10 bases between the two ends. Germline assignment: CDR1 SQVTM and CDR2 ANQGSEA. This CDR3 has 11 amino acids.

The chain joins TRBV6-1 to TRBJ1-1; D is ambiguous. CDR3 length: 11 residues. Germline V CDR1 and CDR2: MNHNS, SASEGT. V was clipped by 2 bases and J by 10 bases, with 8 bases between them. The CDR3 DNA follows: TGTGCCAGCAGTGAAAAGAGCGGAGCTTTCTTT. It codes for CASSEKSGAFF.

This clone was picked up a small number of times. This chain joins TRBV5-4 and TRBJ2-5, with 8 bases that match TRBD1. The germline CDR1 and CDR2 sequences are SGHNT and YYREEE (reference sequence). Trimming at V came to 4 bases and at J to 5 bases, leaving 10 bases not matched to a gene. The CDR3 length is 15 residues. CDR3 DNA: TGTGCCAGCAGCATTAGGGCAGGGGGCGCGGAGACCCAGTACTTC. The encoded protein is CASSIRAGGAETQYF. Combining the CDR3 with reference TRBV5-4 and TRBJ2-5 gives the whole variable domain ETGVTQSPTHLIKTRGQQVTLRCSSQSGHNTVSWYQQALGQGPQFIFQYYREEENGRGNFPPRFSGLQFPNYSSELNVNALELDDSALYLCASSIRAGGAETQYFGPGTRLLVL.

The rearrangement uses TRBV14 and TRBJ2-1; D uncertain. Germline V CDR1 and CDR2: SGHDN, FVKESK. Trimming cost V 1 base and J 3 bases, with 22 bases left between them. The CDR3 spans 19 residues. This CDR3 is CASSQAPWQKGLDYNEQFF. The CDR3 DNA is TGTGCCAGCAGCCAAGCCCCCTGGCAGAAAGGTTTGGACTACAATGAGCAGTTCTTC.

This chain connects TRBV18 to TRBJ2-7; perhaps TRBD2 as D (7 bases). Germline CDR1 is KGHSH and CDR2 is LQKENI. The CDR3 totals 17 residues. V was trimmed by 3 bases and J by 7 bases, leaving 25 bases between them. The CDR3 sequence is CASSPQGRGAQLREQYF. CDR3 nucleotide sequence: TGTGCCAGCTCACCTCAGGGGAGGGGGGCCCAGCTACGGGAGCAGTACTTC.

The V call is TRBV7-6, the J call TRBJ2-3, with D maybe TRBD2 (5 bases). The germline V and J ends were trimmed by 0 bases and 7 bases, with 20 bases remaining between them. CDR1 is SGHVS, CDR2 FNYEAQ, per germline. CDR3 length: 17 residues. In DNA form, the CDR3 reads TGTGCCAGCAGCTTAGCTCCGGCACTAGAAGAGTACAATACGCAGTATTTT. Translating gives CASSLAPALEEYNTQYF.

This clone has just one count. The chain joins TRBV15 to TRBJ1-5, with TRBD1 matching over 8 bases. Germline-derived CDR1 and CDR2 are LNHNV and YYDKDF (reference sequence). The V gene end was trimmed by 4 bases and the J gene end by 4 bases; junction bases not matched to a gene: 6. The CDR3 covers 15 residues. The CDR3 region is CATSTRQGINQPQHF. The CDR3, as DNA: TGTGCCACCAGCACCCGACAGGGGATAAATCAGCCCCAGCATTTT.

As to this clone: The sample contains more than one DNA sequence encoding this CDR3. V gene TRBV7-9 combines with J gene TRBJ1-1; weak D call: TRBD1 (5 bases). CDR1 is SEHNR, CDR2 FQNEAQ, per germline (reference sequence). This CDR3 region has 14 residues. V was cut by 5 bases and J by 3 bases, with 13 bases left in between. CDR3 coding DNA: TGTGCCAGCAGCCAACCGGGGGGTGACACTGAAGCTTTCTTT. Translating it yields CASSQPGGDTEAFF.

On this clone itself: This CDR3 is also generated by other DNA sequences in the sample. This rearrangement joins TRBV28 to TRBJ2-1; D remains ambiguous. The length of the CDR3 is 16 residues. The germline V gene encodes CDR1 MDHEN and CDR2 SYDVKM. Trimming took 4 bases from V and 1 from J, leaving 14 bases between them. CDR3 in amino acids: CASSSPLARSYNEQFF. Written as DNA, the CDR3 is TGTGCCAGCAGTTCCCCCCTGGCGCGTTCCTACAATGAGCAGTTCTTC.

This clone came up once. The chain recombines TRBV5-6 with TRBJ1-5; D is possibly TRBD1 (6 bases). The CDR3 covers 13 residues. Trimming pared 4 bases from V and 4 bases from J, leaving 9 bases between. Germline CDR1 and CDR2: SGHDT and YYEEEE. In DNA, the CDR3 is TGTGCCAGCAGCCCCACAGGGAATCAGCCCCAGCATTTT. Amino acid sequence: CASSPTGNQPQHF.

About this clone: Given the absence of the conserved phenylalanine or tryptophan at the CDR3 end, a read error is likely. The DNA is left out, because the CDR3 cannot be placed on it with certainty; the CDR3 is given as TCRdb lists it. The V call is TRBV20-1, the J call TRBJ1-5; the D call of TRBD1 is as the table states it, not checked on the DNA. Germline lookup yields CDR1 DFQATT and CDR2 SNEGSKA (reference sequence). With termini counted, the CDR3 has 11 amino acids. The CDR3 is CSAARAGTALI.

The rearrangement joins TRBV5-4 to TRBJ2-7, with 16 positions matching TRBD2. After removal of 4 bases from V and 4 bases from J, the junction contained 5 bases not matched to a gene. There are 16 residues in the CDR3. CDR1 and CDR2 from the germline V gene are SGHNT and YYREEE (reference sequence). The DNA of the CDR3 is TGTGCCAGCAGCCCGGGACTAGCGGGAGGGGAGTACGAGCAGTACTTC. Residues: CASSPGLAGGEYEQYF.

This clone was picked up a small number of times. V is TRBV4-2 and J is TRBJ1-1; TRBD1 might be the D (6 bases). Trimming shortened V by 0 bases and J by 3 bases, and 11 bases separated the two germline ends. The CDR3 consists of 15 residues. The germline V gene has CDR1 LGHNA and CDR2 YNFKEQ. The CDR3 DNA is TGTGCCAGCAGCCAAGAGCAGGGGTCGTACACTGAAGCTTTCTTT. Amino acids: CASSQEQGSYTEAFF.

V is TRBV6-1 and J is TRBJ1-5, with D maybe TRBD1 (6 bases). CDR1 is MNHNS and CDR2 is SASEGT in the germline V gene. Trimming removed 5 bases at V and 4 bases at J, with 12 bases between. The CDR3 has 14 amino acids. As DNA, the CDR3 is TGTGCCAGCAGTCGACAGGCCCGTAATCAGCCCCAGCATTTT. Protein product: CASSRQARNQPQHF.

The chain has TRBV6-5 and TRBJ2-3; D remains ambiguous. The CDR3 is 16 amino acids. CDR1 is MNHEY, CDR2 SVGAGI, per germline. V was cut by 0 bases and J by 4 bases, with 14 bases left in between. The CDR3 region has the DNA TGTGCCAGCAGTTACTCTTCCCCCCGCTCCCCAGATACGCAGTATTTT. It encodes CASSYSSPRSPDTQYF.

The chain couples TRBV6-9 to TRBJ2-3; D unclear. With 5 bases removed from V and 2 bases from J, the gap between germline ends came to 8 bases. Germline V lookup: CDR1 MNHGY, CDR2 SVAAGI. The CDR3 length is 13 residues. In nucleotides, the CDR3 is TGTGCCAGCAGTGACCCATCCACAGATACGCAGTATTTT. Translated, it gives CASSDPSTDTQYF.

This clone was seen only once. V usage is TRBV5-4 and J usage is TRBJ2-3, with 9 bases aligning to TRBD2. J lost 1 base, V lost 4 bases, and 7 bases had no gene match. CDR3 length: 16 residues. From germline, CDR1 is SGHNT and CDR2 YYREEE (reference sequence). The CDR3 region has the DNA TGTGCCAGCAGCCCCTCTAGCGGGGTCCGCACAGATACGCAGTATTTT. It translates to CASSPSSGVRTDTQYF.